Each of the 20 T cell receptor beta chains below was sequenced from the same sample in a study of T cell repertoires in ileal Crohn's disease. Produced via immunoSEQ multiplex PCR; TCRdb's table is partial and in-frame only. The sample lists some 14,000 clones; 70% to 80% were seen once. Sequences were obtained from ileal tissue. The receptors were gathered from an adult with Crohn's disease.

V gene TRBV7-8 combines with J gene TRBJ1-5; tentatively, D is TRBD1 (6 bases). Germline V gene lookup returns CDR1 SGHVS and CDR2 FQNEAQ. CDR3 size: 15 residues. V dropped 0 bases and J dropped 5 bases, with 11 bases sitting between them. The CDR3 bases are TGTGCCAGCAGCTTAGCTTTCGGGGGCGATCAGCCCCAGCATTTT. It specifies CASSLAFGGDQPQHF.

CDR3 region: CASSASGTNTGELFF. The CDR3 nucleotides are TGTGCCAGCAGTGCCTCAGGGACGAACACCGGGGAGCTGTTTTTT. This chain uses TRBV6-1 with TRBJ2-2; D may be TRBD1 (5 bases). From germline, CDR1 is MNHNS and CDR2 SASEGT. The CDR3 length is 15 residues. Trimming shortened V by 4 bases and J by 0 bases, and 9 bases separated the two germline ends.

The chain joins TRBV5-4 to TRBJ2-3; 7 bases are shared with TRBD1. V was clipped by 4 bases and J by 0 bases; unmatched bases: 11. This CDR3 has 17 amino acids. Germline V gene lookup returns CDR1 SGHNT and CDR2 YYREEE (reference sequence). The CDR3 here is CASSTGVSGYSTDTQYF. The CDR3 coding sequence is TGTGCCAGCAGCACAGGGGTGAGCGGATATAGCACAGATACGCAGTATTTT. Full variable domain (outside the CDR3, taken from reference TRBV5-4 and TRBJ2-3): ETGVTQSPTHLIKTRGQQVTLRCSSQSGHNTVSWYQQALGQGPQFIFQYYREEENGRGNFPPRFSGLQFPNYSSELNVNALELDDSALYLCASSTGVSGYSTDTQYFGPGTRLTVL.

This clone has just one count. The chain has TRBV5-6 and TRBJ1-5; TRBD1 matches 10 bases. The ends lost 4 bases at V and 6 bases at J; junction bases unmatched: 10. The CDR3 has 16 residues. Germline CDR1 reads SGHDT; CDR2 reads YYEEEE. The CDR3 DNA reads as TGTGCCAGCAGCGAGGCCGGGACAGGGGTTGCTCAGCCCCAGCATTTT. This encodes CASSEAGTGVAQPQHF.

This clone was seen just once. This CDR3 is also generated by other DNA sequences in the sample. For the CDR3, the DNA is TGTGCCAGCAGCTTAAATGGTGTGGGCGGCACAGATACGCAGTATTTT. Encoded protein: CASSLNGVGGTDTQYF. The genes are TRBV7-3 and TRBJ2-3; no definite D call. The germline V and J ends were trimmed by 1 base and 1 base, with 12 bases remaining between them. The CDR3 loop spans 16 amino acids. The germline gives CDR1 SGHTA, CDR2 FQGTGA.

The chain joins TRBV7-2 to TRBJ2-7, with D hard to call. The germline CDR1 and CDR2 sequences are SGHTA and FQGNSA. Trimming removed 2 bases from V and 1 base from J, with 0 bases in between. This CDR3 comprises 11 residues. The CDR3 DNA sequence: TGTGCCAGCAGCTTATCCTACGAGCAGTACTTC. Its protein is CASSLSYEQYF.

This rearrangement joins TRBV5-4 to TRBJ1-6; 8 nucleotides line up with TRBD1. This CDR3 is 16 amino acids long. The V gene's germline CDR1 is SGHNT and CDR2 YYREEE (reference sequence). The V and J ends lost 3 bases and 7 bases, in that order; junction bases with no gene match: 9. This chain's CDR3 is CASSSGTGKSNSPLHF. The DNA of the CDR3 is TGTGCCAGCAGCTCGGGGACAGGTAAAAGCAATTCACCCCTCCACTTT.

The rearrangement uses TRBV5-1 and TRBJ2-5; TRBD1 is a possible D gene (6 bases). The length of the CDR3 is 15 residues. The germline CDR1 and CDR2 sequences are SGHRS and YFSETQ. Trimming removed 2 bases at V and 4 bases at J, with 15 bases between. CDR3 region: CASSLTSGVAETQYF. The CDR3 DNA reads as TGCGCCAGCAGCTTAACCTCAGGGGTTGCAGAGACCCAGTACTTC.

V is TRBV7-3 and J is TRBJ2-2, with TRBD1 matching over 9 bases. This CDR3 contains 14 residues. The ends lost 5 bases at V and 7 bases at J; junction bases unmatched: 5. Germline CDR1 and CDR2: SGHTA and FQGTGA. The CDR3 bases are TGTGCCAGCAGCCGGACAGGGGAATACGGGGAGCTGTTTTTT. It yields the protein CASSRTGEYGELFF.

The V call is TRBV7-9, the J call TRBJ1-2; possibly TRBD1 for D (6 bases). The V gene lost 1 base and the J gene lost 8 bases, with 11 bases spanning the gap. CDR1 is SEHNR, CDR2 FQNEAQ, per germline (reference sequence). The CDR3 spans 13 residues. CDR3 nucleotide sequence: TGTGCCAGCAGCTTAGTTTCACAGGGCGGCTACACCTTC. This encodes CASSLVSQGGYTF.

The gene calls are TRBV4-2 and TRBJ2-2; 9 nucleotides match TRBD1. With 4 bases clipped from V and 6 bases from J, the junction kept 12 bases outside the gene matches. Germline values: CDR1 LGHNA, CDR2 YNFKEQ. The CDR3 consists of 17 residues. The CDR3 reads CASSPLPGQGFAGELFF. The CDR3 bases are TGTGCCAGCAGCCCCCTCCCCGGACAGGGGTTCGCCGGGGAGCTGTTTTTT.

The table lists this clone with a count of one. This chain links TRBV11-2 with TRBJ2-3; 12 positions agree with TRBD2. The CDR3 has 15 amino acids. Germline V lookup: CDR1 SGHAT, CDR2 FQNNGV. V trimming: 1 base; J trimming: 5 bases; junction bases outside the gene matches: 1. CDR3 sequence: CASSLGLAGVDTQYF. The CDR3 region has the DNA TGTGCCAGCAGCTTAGGACTAGCGGGGGTAGATACGCAGTATTTT. The full variable domain, its missing parts supplied by reference TRBV11-2 and TRBJ2-3, is EAGVAQSPRYKIIEKRQSVAFWCNPISGHATLYWYQQILGQGPKLLIQFQNNGVVDDSQLPKDRFSAERLKGVDSTLKIQPAKLEDSAVYLCASSLGLAGVDTQYFGPGTRLTVL.

This clone is a singleton in its sample. The rearrangement joins TRBV9 to TRBJ1-4; D possibly corresponds to TRBD1 (5 bases). V gave up 0 bases and J gave up 0 bases, with 12 bases separating them. Germline CDR1 and CDR2: SGDLS and YYNGEE. The CDR3 loop spans 17 amino acids. CDR3 protein: CASSVASGRATNEKLFF. The CDR3 DNA follows: TGTGCCAGCAGCGTAGCCTCGGGCAGGGCAACTAATGAAAAACTGTTTTTT. Full variable domain (remainder filled in from reference TRBV9 and TRBJ1-4): DSGVTQTPKHLITATGQRVTLRCSPRSGDLSVYWYQQSLDQGLQFLIQYYNGEERAKGNILERFSAQQFPDLHSELNLSSLELGDSALYFCASSVASGRATNEKLFFGSGTQLSVL.

This sequence joins TRBV11-2 and TRBJ2-1, with 9 bases lining up with TRBD1. The germline V gene has CDR1 SGHAT and CDR2 FQNNGV. The junction had 9 bases not matched to a gene; V was cut back by 1 base and J by 5 bases. This CDR3 comprises 17 residues. In DNA form, the CDR3 reads TGTGCCAGCAGCTTAGTTCGTGGGACAGGGATCCACAATGAGCAGTTCTTC. Translated: CASSLVRGTGIHNEQFF.

The gene calls are TRBV27 and TRBJ1-1, with 11 bases aligning to TRBD1. CDR1 MNHEY and CDR2 SMNVEV come from the germline V gene (reference sequence). V lost 4 bases and J lost 0; bases outside the gene matches: 1. The CDR3 covers 15 residues. Here the CDR3 reads CASSWTGGMNTEAFF. The CDR3 region has the DNA TGTGCCAGCAGTTGGACAGGGGGCATGAACACTGAAGCTTTCTTT.

This chain connects TRBV4-1 to TRBJ2-3; a weak D match, TRBD1 (6 bases). This CDR3 contains 15 residues. Trimming pared 1 base from V and 2 bases from J, leaving 10 bases between. CDR1 MGHRA and CDR2 YSYEKL come from the germline V gene. For the CDR3, the DNA is TGCGCCAGCAGCCAAGGACAGGTACACACAGATACGCAGTATTTT. Encoded protein: CASSQGQVHTDTQYF.

In nucleotides, the CDR3 is TGTGCCAGCAGCCTGGACAGGGGGCTGTATGGCTACACCTTC. This sequence encodes CASSLDRGLYGYTF. This chain connects TRBV28 to TRBJ1-2; 11 positions match TRBD1. The J segment lost 5 bases and the V segment lost 6 bases, leaving 5 bases of the junction unmatched. The germline CDR1 and CDR2 sequences are MDHEN and SYDVKM. The CDR3 contains 14 residues.

DNA for the CDR3: TGTGCCAGCAGGGGACAGGAAGATACGCAGTATTTT. It is translated as CASRGQEDTQYF. The rearrangement links TRBV2 to TRBJ2-3; TRBD1 aligns across 8 bases. The V gene end was trimmed by 6 bases and the J gene end by 5 bases; junction bases not matched to a gene: 1. This CDR3 has 12 residues. Germline CDR1 reads SNHLY; CDR2 reads FYNNEI.

This clone was seen a few times. This chain connects TRBV28 to TRBJ1-2; D remains unclear. Trimming pared 2 bases from V and 2 bases from J, leaving 0 bases between. Germline CDR1 reads MDHEN; CDR2 reads SYDVKM. This CDR3 region has 11 residues. CDR3 sequence: CASSLNYGYTF. CDR3 bases: TGTGCCAGCAGTTTAAACTATGGCTACACCTTC.

The chain joins TRBV10-3 to TRBJ2-1; 7 bases align to TRBD2. The CDR3 totals 16 residues. Germline V gene data show CDR1 as ENHRY and CDR2 as SYGVKD. V dropped 8 bases and J dropped 4; count of bases not matched to a gene: 14. The CDR3 protein is CAIRSQAGEQYNEQFF. The CDR3 nucleotides are TGTGCCATCCGATCTCAGGCGGGGGAACAATACAATGAGCAGTTCTTC.